These T cell receptor beta chains were read from a single sample in a study of T cells in Graves' hyperthyroidism and ophthalmopathy. TCRdb analysed the multiplex PCR reads with MiXCR anew, one entry per CDR3 protein. Of approximately 590,000 distinct CDR3 sequences in the sample, 15% to 19% are singletons; the top ten hold around 7.8%. Material: blood. These receptors all come from a woman in her thirties with Graves' hyperthyroidism. CDR3s include the opening cysteine and the closing phenylalanine or tryptophan. The order of the fields is J gene, D gene, V gene, clone size, CDR3 DNA, CDR3 protein. The D gene is left open where the match is weak. Rows give clone size only sometimes, using once, few, many, or a class for an expanded clone.

TRBJ1-1,-,TRBV28,many,TGTGCCAGCAGTTTAAGAGGGGGAGTATTGAACACTGAAGCTTTCTTT,CASSLRGGVLNTEAFF
TRBJ1-1,-,TRBV18,many,TGTGCCAGCTCACCAGGTTCAGGGAACACTGAAGCTTTCTTT,CASSPGSGNTEAFF
TRBJ2-7,TRBD2,TRBV3-1,many,TGTGCCAGCAGCCAAGAGATAGCGGGAGGGCTTTACGAGCAGTACTTC,CASSQEIAGGLYEQYF
TRBJ2-5,-,TRBV5-4,-,TGTGCCAGCAGCTTGCGCCAGGCTCAAGAGACCCAGTACTTC,CASSLRQAQETQYF
TRBJ2-7,TRBD2,TRBV15,few,TGTGCCACCAGCAGAGATCTATCTAGCGGTTACTACGAGCAGTACTTC,CATSRDLSSGYYEQYF
TRBJ1-2,-,TRBV29-1,many,TGCAGCGTTGACCCGGCAGCAGGGGACTATGGCTACACCTTC,CSVDPAAGDYGYTF
TRBJ2-3,TRBD2,TRBV7-3,many,TGTGCCAGCAGCTTAACTGTGACTAGCGGGGGCCCTTCGACGCAGTATTTT,CASSLTVTSGGPSTQYF
TRBJ2-1,-,TRBV7-2,-,TGTGCCAGCAGCTTAGCGCTAGGATTACATTCGAATGAGCAGTTCTTC,CASSLALGLHSNEQFF
TRBJ2-1,-,TRBV20-1,many,TGCAGTGCCGAGGGACCCGGCTCCTACAATGAGCAGTTCTTC,CSAEGPGSYNEQFF
TRBJ2-1,-,TRBV20-1,many,TGCAGTGCCCCAGTTTTGGGGGCGTACAATGAGCAGTTCTTC,CSAPVLGAYNEQFF
TRBJ1-2,-,TRBV11-2,many,TGTGCCAGCAGCTTAGAGACTGAGAACTATGGCTACACCTTC,CASSLETENYGYTF
TRBJ2-1,TRBD2,TRBV27,-,TGTGCCAGCACATGGGGCGGGAGGGGTACGGATGAGCAGTTCTTC,CASTWGGRGTDEQFF
TRBJ2-7,TRBD1,TRBV6-1,many,TGTGCCAGCAGTGATTGGACAGGGGTATCCTACGAGCAGTACTTC,CASSDWTGVSYEQYF
TRBJ2-7,TRBD2,TRBV27,few,TGTGCCAGCAGTCTCTCTAGCGGGATGACCTACGAGCAGTACTTC,CASSLSSGMTYEQYF
TRBJ1-2,-,TRBV3-1,many,TGTGCCAGCAGCCAAGAAGGCGGAAACTATGGCTACACCTTC,CASSQEGGNYGYTF
TRBJ2-7,-,TRBV28,many,TGTGCCAGCAGTCCACCTCTAGGCGCTTACGAGCAGTACTTC,CASSPPLGAYEQYF
TRBJ2-1,-,TRBV11-3,few,TGTGCCAGCAGCTCCTTTGGAGGGAATGAGCAGTTCTTC,CASSSFGGNEQFF
TRBJ1-1,-,TRBV19,-,TGTGCCAGTACCTTGGGGCAGAGGAACACTGAAGCTTTCTTT,CASTLGQRNTEAFF
TRBJ1-4,-,TRBV25-1,-,TGTGCCAGCAGTATTAGTATTGGTGAAAAACTGTTTTTT,CASSISIGEKLFF
TRBJ2-5,-,TRBV20-1,-,TGCAGTTTCCGCCCCCACAGGTTTGGAGAGACCCAGTACTTC,CSFRPHRFGETQYF
TRBJ2-3,-,TRBV24-1,few,TGTGCCACCAGAGAACGTCGCACAGATACGCAGTATTTT,CATRERRTDTQYF
TRBJ2-5,-,TRBV12-3/TRBV12-4,many,TGTGCCAGCAGTTTCACAGGCGAAGAGACCCAGTACTTC,CASSFTGEETQYF
TRBJ1-1,TRBD1,TRBV18,-,TGTGCCAGCTCACTCACAACAGGGGGGAACACTGAAGCTTTCTTT,CASSLTTGGNTEAFF
TRBJ2-1,TRBD2,TRBV24-1,many,TGTGCCACCAGTGATCGACTAGCGGAGACCTACAATGAGCAGTTCTTC,CATSDRLAETYNEQFF
TRBJ2-1,TRBD1,TRBV24-1,few,TGTGCCACCAGTGAGGGGACAGCTTACAATGAGCAGTTCTTC,CATSEGTAYNEQFF
TRBJ2-5,-,TRBV15,-,TGTGCCACCAGCAGAGATAGGGGGGAAGAGACCCAGTACTTC,CATSRDRGEETQYF
TRBJ2-7,-,TRBV11-2,many,TGTGCCAGCAGCCTTAGCGTCGAACTGATCTCCTACGAGCAGTACTTC,CASSLSVELISYEQYF
TRBJ2-4,TRBD1,TRBV10-2,few,TGCGCCAGCAGTGAGAGACAGGGGGTAGCCAAAAACATTCAGTACTTC,CASSERQGVAKNIQYF
TRBJ1-4,-,TRBV30,-,TGTGCCTGGAGCGCCTTTGAAAAACTGTTTTTT,CAWSAFEKLFF
TRBJ2-7,TRBD2,TRBV29-1,many,TGCAGCGTTGAAGGTAGCGGGAGTTTCCACGAGCAGTACTTC,CSVEGSGSFHEQYF
TRBJ1-5,-,TRBV6-2/TRBV6-3,many,TGTGCCAGCACGGCGACAGGCCTCCCTCAGGGCAATCAGCCCCAGCATTTT,CASTATGLPQGNQPQHF
TRBJ2-3,-,TRBV10-3,few,TGTGCCATCAGTGGTCCGGATAGCGCTACAGATACGCAGTATTTT,CAISGPDSATDTQYF
TRBJ2-3,-,TRBV15,-,TGTGCCACCAGCAGAGACAACCGGGAAACAGATACGCAGTATTTT,CATSRDNRETDTQYF
TRBJ1-1,-,TRBV29-1,-,TGCAGCGTTGTCCTCCCGACCACTGAAGCTTTCTTT,CSVVLPTTEAFF
TRBJ1-2,TRBD1,TRBV20-1,few,TGCAGTGCCCCCCCCCGGACAGGGTACGTAGATGGCTACACCTTC,CSAPPRTGYVDGYTF
TRBJ1-2,-,TRBV11-2,many,TGTGCCAGCAGCTTAGATCAAGGGAGCAGCTATGGCTACACCTTC,CASSLDQGSSYGYTF
TRBJ2-1,-,TRBV6-2/TRBV6-3,many,TGTGCCAGCAGTACCGAAGGGGACAATGAGCAGTTCTTC,CASSTEGDNEQFF
TRBJ2-1,-,TRBV5-4,few,TGTGCCAGCAGCCTGGACCCGGCTGGCGGTGAGCAGTTCTTC,CASSLDPAGGEQFF
TRBJ1-1,-,TRBV29-1,few,TGCAGCGTTGAATGGGATCTGGGGGACCGGGGCGATGGGACTGAAGCTTTCTTT,CSVEWDLGDRGDGTEAFF
TRBJ2-1,TRBD2,TRBV20-1,many,TGCAGTGCTTCGGGGACTAGCGGGAGGCACAATGAGCAGTTCTTC,CSASGTSGRHNEQFF
TRBJ2-3,TRBD1,TRBV6-1,many,TGTGCCAGCAGTCTTACAGGGGGCGCGACAGATACGCAGTATTTT,CASSLTGGATDTQYF
TRBJ2-1,TRBD2,TRBV20-1,many,TGCAGTGCTAGCCCTAGCGGGAGTTTCTTCAATGAGCAGTTCTTC,CSASPSGSFFNEQFF
TRBJ2-7,-,TRBV30,many,TGTGCCTGGAGTGTAGGCGCCCTTATTTACGAGCAGTACTTC,CAWSVGALIYEQYF
TRBJ2-1,-,TRBV27,many,TGTGCCAGCAGTTTATACGGGGGCTACAATGAGCAGTTCTTC,CASSLYGGYNEQFF
TRBJ1-2,-,TRBV10-2,few,TGCGCCAGCTCAAATCGGGGGGGCTCCTATGGCTACACCTTC,CASSNRGGSYGYTF